The 2 T cell receptor beta chains in this list originate from one sample, sequenced in a study of CD8 T cells in ankylosing spondylitis. TCRdb passed the 5' RACE reads through MiXCR, listing each CDR3 protein once. The sample shows approximately 250,000 distinct CDR3 sequences, roughly a tenth of them seen only once. What was sequenced was blood, either unsorted or a sorted T cell fraction (not recorded which). These receptors all stem from a male donor with ankylosing spondylitis or in good health (not recorded which).

This clonotype was counted at least ten times. J is TRBJ2-7 and V is TRBV15; no definite D call. The CDR3 totals 16 residues. Germline assignment: CDR1 LNHNV and CDR2 YYDKDF (reference sequence). Trimming took 5 bases from V and 2 from J, leaving 19 bases between them. CDR3 nucleotide sequence: TGTGCCACCAGCCCCCCTCCTGGCAGCGTACCCTACGAGCAGTACTTC. Encoded protein: CATSPPPGSVPYEQYF. Complete variable domain (other parts from reference TRBV15 and TRBJ2-7): DAMVIQNPRYQVTQFGKPVTLSCSQTLNHNVMYWYQQKSSQAPKLLFHYYDKDFNNEADTPDNFQSRRPNTSFCFLDIRSPGLGDTAMYLCATSPPPGSVPYEQYFGPGTRLTVT.

This CDR3 reads CASTVTSGLSYEQYF. The CDR3 DNA reads as TGTGCCAGCACCGTGACTAGCGGGCTCTCCTACGAGCAGTACTTC. This sequence joins TRBV6-5 and TRBJ2-7; 10 bases align to TRBD2. Per germline, CDR1 MNHEY and CDR2 SVGAGI. Trimming removed 7 bases from V and 0 bases from J; junction bases left unmatched: 6. The CDR3 totals 15 residues.